This T cell receptor beta chain was sequenced for a study of blood T cell repertoires in COVID-19. Whole-study context: The United States, Italy and Spain supplied acute and convalescent COVID-19 samples. The cDNA or gDNA used as material had been derived from T cells, B-cell-depleted T cells, or PBMCs.

Per the authors' pipeline: It was from reference gene primer amplification that nucleated cell counts were estimated. Only in-frame clones appear in the TCRdb table, and some are missing; sequencing was by immunoSEQ multiplex PCR. That table gives V, J and clone size, and the DNA gave D and trimming. Of 350,000 to 450,000 clones listed, 85% to 90% were seen once; the top ten hold 0.9% to 1.2%. With V trimmed by 9 bases and J by 5 bases, 8 bases remained unmatched. Germline CDR1 reads SNHLY; CDR2 reads FYNNEI. The length of the CDR3 is 13 residues. Participant-given clinical history determined each cohort assignment.

The TCR comes from a man aged 25-45 years who had recovered from COVID-19. The sample consisted of PBMCs or T cells enriched from blood (not recorded which). The chain couples TRBV2 to TRBJ2-5; 8 nucleotides line up with TRBD1. The CDR3 sequence is CARGQGWSETQYF. The CDR3 DNA reads as TGTGCCAGAGGACAGGGCTGGTCGGAGACCCAGTACTTC.